This T cell receptor beta chain was recorded in a study of T cells in localized non-small cell lung cancer (dated by TCRdb to about 2020). Regarding the research as a whole: T cell repertoires of some 240 early-stage NSCLC patients were analyzed, with tumors being compared against uninvolved tumor-adjacent lungs. The mean age of the NSCLC patients was around 67 years, with 130 or so men and 107 women. The cohort consisted of approximately 240 treatment-naive NSCLC patients whose localized lung tumors had been resected.

Comments on this clone: No cognate antigen has been identified for it. One base away there is no much larger clone; base qualities are not given.

Summary of the overall study and its limitations: Multi-region tumor sequencing was not performed, so intratumor heterogeneity could not be excluded. Of the top 100 tumor clones, a median of roughly 56 were detected in paired uninvolved adjacent lung; 28 were also among that lung's top 100. Longer overall survival was associated with higher T cell density in blood, whereas shorter survival was associated with higher clonality in adjacent lung. Because the study design was exploratory, TCR variables were selected using unadjusted p-values without false-discovery rate correction. Uninvolved tumor-adjacent lung showed the highest T cell clonality, higher than tumor, which suggests more focused antigenic responses in the adjacent lung.

At diagnosis, tumor, uninvolved tumor-adjacent lung and peripheral blood were collected and then preserved as a mix of FFPE and fresh-frozen material. The immunoSEQ Assay was used to sequence TCR beta CDR3 regions from DNA. As for the original processing: T cell density was computed as TCR beta template counts normalized to usable DNA estimated by amplifying housekeeping genes. The preseqR package was used to estimate richness by extrapolating to 400,000 templates for PBMC samples and to 120,000 templates for tissue samples. Clonality was calculated as one minus Pielou's evenness. Tissue-enriched TCRs were identified by differential abundance testing using productive amino-acid clonotypes, minimum total count 5 and alpha 0.1. The Jaccard Index and the Morisita Overlap Index were used to quantify repertoire overlap between compartments. GLIPH grouped TCR beta CDR3s together with public tetramer-defined viral CDR3s, and a viral motif had to include at least three viral sequences and also show V-gene enrichment. As stored in TCRdb, this immuneACCESS dataset retains in-frame rearrangements with V and J assigned. A fraction of the clones does not appear; measured against another copy, unresolved V genes explain less than half of the discrepancy, and the remainder lacks a known reason. V, J and clone size reflect that table, while D and trimming were determined from the DNA. The sample contains under 15,000 clones, over 25% of them found a single time. The biggest ten clones account for 7.2% of the sample.

From the cysteine up to the phenylalanine, the CDR3 has a length of 16 residues. Solely the CDR3 DNA is kept, with 48 bases framed from the first base. Germline trimming: 3 bases from V, 2 bases from J; junction bases outside gene matches: 6. As encoded in the germline V gene (reference sequence), CDR1 is LNHDA while CDR2 is SQIVND. The sequence was obtained from a female donor at least 60 years old with stage I lung adenocarcinoma. Sequences were derived from lung tumor tissue, sampled before any cancer treatment. The chain is encoded by TRBV19 joined to TRBJ1-3, and 8 bases in between align with TRBD1. The CDR3 reads CASSITPTGAGNTIYF. The DNA sequence is given as TGTGCCAGTAGTATTACCCCGACAGGGGCTGGAAACACCATATATTTT. Full variable domain (CDR3 extended with the reference TRBV19 and TRBJ1-3 proteins): DGGITQSPKYLFRKEGQNVTLSCEQNLNHDAMYWYRQDPGQGLRLIYYSQIVNDFQKGDIAEGYSVSREKKESFPLTVTSAQKNPTAFYLCASSITPTGAGNTIYFGEGSWLTVV.